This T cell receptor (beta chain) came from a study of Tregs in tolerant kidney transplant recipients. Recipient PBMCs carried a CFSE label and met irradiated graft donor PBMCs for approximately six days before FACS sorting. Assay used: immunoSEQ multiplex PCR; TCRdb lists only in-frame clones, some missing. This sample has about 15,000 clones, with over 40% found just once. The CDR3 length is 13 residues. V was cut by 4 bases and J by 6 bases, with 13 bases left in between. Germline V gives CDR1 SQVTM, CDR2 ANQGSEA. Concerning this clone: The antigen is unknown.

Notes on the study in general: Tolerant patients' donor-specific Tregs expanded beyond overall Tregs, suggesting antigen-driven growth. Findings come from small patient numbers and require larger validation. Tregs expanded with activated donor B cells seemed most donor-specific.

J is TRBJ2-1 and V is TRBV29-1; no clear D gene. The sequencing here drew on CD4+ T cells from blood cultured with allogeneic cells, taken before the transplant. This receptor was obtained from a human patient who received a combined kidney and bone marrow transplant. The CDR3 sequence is CSVAVSTGNEQFF. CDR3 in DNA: TGCAGCGTTGCAGTAAGTACGGGCAATGAGCAGTTCTTC.